This T cell receptor beta chain was observed in a study of post-analysis software for immune sequencing data. Study information: The disease courses covered relapsing-remitting, secondary progressive and progressive-relapsing multiple sclerosis. Regarding the study as a whole: The authors found that F measure strongly co-clustered same-batch samples. Patients showed TRBV5-6, TRBV5-1 and TRBV20-1 among five TRBV segments more frequent than in controls. Patients with multiple sclerosis recorded significantly lower normalized Chao1 diversity than controls, the study found.

Germline V gene lookup returns CDR1 SQVTM and CDR2 ANQGSEA. The CDR3 has 13 amino acids. V was pared by 4 bases and J by 5 bases, with 3 bases of the junction left unmatched. For this clonotype: Its antigen remains unidentified.

Libraries were made from TCR beta cDNA, and they carried unique molecular identifiers. Input populations of 1 to 10 million T cells gave rise to around 480,000 cDNA molecules. MiXCR, run by TCRdb on the PCR reads, gives a single entry per CDR3 protein. The table lists 350,000 to 450,000 distinct CDR3 sequences, roughly 38% of them singletons, with around an eighth in the top ten. The sequence derives from a girl aged 10 to 17 with multiple sclerosis. Sequencing was performed on blood. This chain uses TRBV29-1 with TRBJ2-5; the match to TRBD2 covers 11 bases. The CDR3 spells CSVVGTSGETQYF. The CDR3 nucleotides are TGCAGCGTTGTCGGGACTAGCGGCGAGACCCAGTACTTC.